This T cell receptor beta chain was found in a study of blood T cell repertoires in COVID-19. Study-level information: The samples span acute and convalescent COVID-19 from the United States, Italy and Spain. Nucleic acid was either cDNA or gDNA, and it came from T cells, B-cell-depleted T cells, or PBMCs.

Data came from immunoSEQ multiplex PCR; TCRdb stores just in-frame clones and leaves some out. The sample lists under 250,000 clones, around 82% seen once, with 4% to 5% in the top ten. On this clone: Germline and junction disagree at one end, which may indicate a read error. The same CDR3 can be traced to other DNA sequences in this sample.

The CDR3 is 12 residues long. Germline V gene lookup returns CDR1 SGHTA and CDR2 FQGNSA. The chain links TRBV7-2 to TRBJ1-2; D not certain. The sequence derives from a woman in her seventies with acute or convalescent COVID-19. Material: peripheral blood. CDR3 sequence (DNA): TGTGCCAGCAGTTTAGCTAGCTATGGCTACACCTTC. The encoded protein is CASSLASYGYTF.